This T cell receptor (beta chain) was retrieved from a study of human T cells and chemical hapten exposure. A note on this clonotype: Antigen unknown.

Time point of the sample: patch test 2, 6 weeks after DPC sensitization. The treatment: therapeutic diphenylcyclopropenone sensitization with weekly scalp DPC. General study points: Significantly more large CDR3 similarity clusters arose among expanded TCRs than among controls.

TCRdb re-analysed the RACE reads in MiXCR, keeping a single row per CDR3 protein. Among about 380,000 distinct CDR3 sequences listed, just under 6.5% were seen once. The CDR3 consists of 13 residues. V dropped 6 bases and J dropped 8 bases, with 15 bases sitting between them. Germline V lookup: CDR1 MNHNS, CDR2 SASEGT. This receptor was taken from a woman younger than 30 with alopecia areata. Some clones in this sample may be carry-over from other donors' samples. The sequencing used whole blood, collected in connection with sensitization to the hapten diphenylcyclopropenone (DPC). The V call is TRBV6-1, the J call TRBJ2-3; D unresolved. The chain's CDR3 is CASSLPQGGTQYF. CDR3 coding DNA: TGTGCCAGCAGCCTCCCACAAGGCGGTACGCAGTATTTT.